This TCR beta chain was documented in a study of cytomegalovirus exposure and HLA in healthy donors. Whole-study context: Earlier findings included about 120 million unique TCR beta sequences obtained from some 180 million T cells. Study-level points and caveats: Association of a missense DCLRE1C variant with TCR beta V- and J-gene trimming was reported in a later analysis. Analyses of presence/absence relied on an assumption of roughly uniform sequencing depth across donors.

As regards this clone: Its antigen is unidentified.

The PCR contained 60 Vbeta and 13 Jbeta primers. Sequencing used immunoSEQ multiplex PCR; TCRdb keeps in-frame clones, though not all of them. Among 200,000 to 250,000 clones listed, around four fifths were seen once. In germline, CDR1 is SGHNT, CDR2 YYREEE (reference sequence). This CDR3 comprises 15 residues. V was clipped by 3 bases and J by 4 bases, with 16 bases between them. The sequenced material came from PBMCs. This clonotype was obtained from a woman aged 40 to 50 in good health and CMV-seronegative. V and J are TRBV5-4 and TRBJ1-2; D unclear. The CDR3: CASSSGQTAAYGYTF. The CDR3 DNA follows: TGTGCCAGCAGCTCGGGTCAAACGGCGGCCTATGGCTACACCTTC.